Presented here are 27 T cell receptor beta chains from one specimen sequenced in a study of OX40 agonist ivuxolimab in advanced cancers. Here immunoSEQ multiplex PCR was the method, and the copy in TCRdb shows in-frame clones only, minus some. The sample includes about 71,000 clones, about 81% of them seen just once. The input for sequencing was CD4+ or CD8+ T cells sorted from blood, taken in a trial of the OX40 agonist ivuxolimab. These receptor sequences come from an adult with an advanced solid tumor such as melanoma, head and neck, liver or kidney cancer.

The chain is built from TRBV5-1 and TRBJ2-5, with 8 bases aligning to TRBD2. From germline, CDR1 is SGHRS and CDR2 YFSETQ. This CDR3 spans 15 amino acids. V trimming: 4 bases; J trimming: 1 base; junction bases outside the gene matches: 6. The CDR3 loop is CASSREGRAQETQYF. The CDR3 DNA reads TGCGCCAGCAGCCGGGAGGGGAGGGCCCAAGAGACCCAGTACTTC.

This rearrangement joins TRBV7-9 to TRBJ2-3, with D unresolved. The CDR3 totals 13 residues. The V gene lost 1 base and the J gene lost 5 bases, with 7 bases spanning the gap. CDR1 is SEHNR and CDR2 is FQNEAQ in the germline V gene (reference sequence). The CDR3 spells CASSLVHEDTQYF. CDR3 coding DNA: TGTGCCAGCAGCTTAGTTCATGAAGATACGCAGTATTTT.

This clone occurred once. J is TRBJ2-7 and V is TRBV29-1, with D tentatively TRBD1 (6 bases). The CDR3 length is 14 residues. Germline V gene data show CDR1 as SQVTM and CDR2 as ANQGSEA. V lost 5 bases to trimming and J lost 3 bases, with 17 bases between them. The CDR3 DNA sequence: TGCAGCGTTCTCCCAGGGGTAGGGGTCTACGAGCAGTACTTC. Translated: CSVLPGVGVYEQYF.

The rearrangement links TRBV6-5 to TRBJ1-2; 8 nucleotides agree with TRBD1. The CDR3 totals 15 residues. The trim removed 2 bases at V and 4 bases at J, leaving 6 bases unmatched. CDR1 is MNHEY and CDR2 is SVGAGI in the germline V gene. In nucleotides, the CDR3 is TGTGCCAGCAGTTACCAACAGGGGGGGACCTATGGCTACACCTTC. Translation: CASSYQQGGTYGYTF.

The V gene is TRBV12-5, the J gene TRBJ1-4; TRBD1 agrees at 7 bases. This CDR3 contains 16 residues. The germline CDR1 and CDR2 sequences are LGHNT and FRNRAP. V trimming: 1 base; J trimming: 0 bases; junction bases outside the gene matches: 2. The CDR3: CASGLGQGATNEKLFF. DNA of the CDR3: TGTGCTAGTGGTTTGGGACAGGGCGCAACTAATGAAAAACTGTTTTTT.

This clone showed up just a few times. The chain combines TRBV6-1 with TRBJ2-7; D possibly corresponds to TRBD1 (5 bases). V shed 3 bases and J shed 0 bases, with 9 bases lying between them. Germline lookup yields CDR1 MNHNS and CDR2 SASEGT. This CDR3 region has 14 residues. The CDR3: CASSDRADSYEQYF. As DNA, the CDR3 is TGTGCCAGCAGTGACAGGGCGGACTCCTACGAGCAGTACTTC.

V is TRBV19 and J is TRBJ2-2; 8 positions match TRBD2. J gave up 1 base and V 7 bases, and 5 bases lay outside the gene matches. This CDR3 spans 15 amino acids. Germline CDR1 is LNHDA and CDR2 is SQIVND (reference sequence). As DNA, the CDR3 is TGTGCCAGTACCAGGACTAGCCTGAACACCGGGGAGCTGTTTTTT. As protein: CASTRTSLNTGELFF.

This rearrangement joins TRBV7-2 to TRBJ2-1; D is uncertain. Deletions cut 3 bases from V and 4 bases from J, with 4 bases between. In germline, CDR1 is SGHTA, CDR2 FQGNSA. The CDR3 sequence is 12 residues long. CDR3 sequence: CASSLRYNEQFF. CDR3 coding DNA: TGTGCCAGCAGCTTGAGATACAATGAGCAGTTCTTC.

V is TRBV6-6 and J is TRBJ1-1; 7 nucleotides agree with TRBD1. Germline V gives CDR1 MNHNY, CDR2 SVGAGI (reference sequence). This CDR3 has 13 amino acids. V shed 6 bases, J shed 5 bases, and the junction held 6 bases outside the gene matches. CDR3 bases: TGTGCCAGCAGCAGGACAGGCCAGACTGAAGCTTTCTTT. Residues: CASSRTGQTEAFF.

The chain has TRBV9 and TRBJ2-3; no clear D. This CDR3 comprises 14 residues. CDR1 is SGDLS, CDR2 YYNGEE, per germline. V was shortened by 1 base and J by 5 bases, with 11 bases between the two germline ends. The DNA of the CDR3 is TGTGCCAGCAGCGTACAGGCGACCGAAGATACGCAGTATTTT. Translated: CASSVQATEDTQYF.

This clone appeared once. The V call is TRBV27, the J call TRBJ1-6, with D hard to call. The length of the CDR3 is 15 residues. V shed 7 bases and J shed 7 bases, with 17 bases lying between them. Germline values: CDR1 MNHEY, CDR2 SMNVEV (reference sequence). The CDR3 DNA reads TGTGCCAGCACCTCCAGGCCACTCGAAAATTCACCCCTCCACTTT. Translated, it gives CASTSRPLENSPLHF.

This chain connects TRBV20-1 to TRBJ1-2; D unclear. The V gene's germline CDR1 is DFQATT and CDR2 SNEGSKA (reference sequence). V lost 2 bases and J lost 4, with 5 bases in between. This CDR3 is built from 11 residues. CDR3 protein: CSARKGYGYTF. The CDR3 DNA reads as TGCAGTGCTAGAAAGGGCTATGGCTACACCTTC.

The chain is built from TRBV4-1 and TRBJ2-7; D possibly corresponds to TRBD2 (6 bases). Trimming cost V 0 bases and J 4 bases, with 13 bases left between them. The germline V gene encodes CDR1 MGHRA and CDR2 YSYEKL. This CDR3 comprises 15 residues. CDR3 protein: CASSQDPGTSYEQYF. The DNA for the CDR3 is TGCGCCAGCAGCCAAGATCCAGGGACTTCGTACGAGCAGTACTTC.

This chain joins TRBV7-3 and TRBJ2-2; D call uncertain. CDR1 is SGHTA, CDR2 FQGTGA, per germline. V was pared by 3 bases and J by 8 bases, with 10 bases between. The CDR3 spans 13 residues. The CDR3 DNA follows: TGTGCCAGCAGCTTCGGTTTGGTGGGGGAGCTGTTTTTT. This gives the protein CASSFGLVGELFF.

DNA of the CDR3: TGTGCCAGCAGCCAACGGTGGGGGACCTCGGGCGGGGAGCTGTTTTTT. Amino acid sequence: CASSQRWGTSGGELFF. The chain carries TRBV14 and TRBJ2-2; either TRBD1 or TRBD2 may fit D (5 bases each). Looked up from germline, CDR1 is SGHDN and CDR2 is FVKESK. The CDR3 has 16 amino acids. V lost 2 bases to trimming and J lost 7 bases, with 17 bases between them. The full variable domain, its missing parts supplied by reference TRBV14 and TRBJ2-2, is EAGVTQFPSHSVIEKGQTVTLRCDPISGHDNLYWYRRVMGKEIKFLLHFVKESKQDESGMPNNRFLAERTGGTYSTLKVQPAELEDSGVYFCASSQRWGTSGGELFFGEGSRLTVL.

The chain combines TRBV15 with TRBJ2-2, with TRBD1 matching 8 bases. CDR1 LNHNV and CDR2 YYDKDF come from the germline V gene (reference sequence). V gave up 0 bases and J gave up 6 bases; unmatched junction bases: 9. The CDR3 loop spans 17 amino acids. In nucleotides, the CDR3 is TGTGCCACCAGCAGAGATCTAGGACAGGGAGGACCCGGGGAGCTGTTTTTT. This encodes CATSRDLGQGGPGELFF.

The chain carries TRBV25-1 and TRBJ2-5, with TRBD1 identical over 9 bases. TRBJ2-7 matches the DNA end more closely, so the J call is doubtful. This CDR3 spans 13 amino acids. Germline CDR1 and CDR2: MGHDK and SYGVNS. The CDR3 is CASSGRDRVEQYF. The CDR3 coding sequence is TGTGCCAGCAGTGGTCGGGACAGGGTCGAGCAGTACTTC.

The chain has TRBV29-1 and TRBJ2-3; no definite D call. This CDR3 comprises 12 residues. Per the germline V gene, CDR1 is SQVTM and CDR2 is ANQGSEA. Trimming cost V 3 bases and J 0 bases, with 4 bases left between them. The DNA of the CDR3 is TGCAGCGTTGAGGACAGCACAGATACGCAGTATTTT. This encodes CSVEDSTDTQYF.

The V and J genes are TRBV6-5 and TRBJ1-1, with TRBD1 identical over 12 bases. Germline V gives CDR1 MNHEY, CDR2 SVGAGI. Trimming cost V 2 bases and J 7 bases; bases outside gene matches: 8. The CDR3 spans 16 residues. CDR3 bases: TGTGCCAGCAGTTACCTACCGGGACAGGGGGCGGGTGAAGCTTTCTTT. It translates to CASSYLPGQGAGEAFF.

The chain recombines TRBV11-2 with TRBJ1-1; D not certain. The CDR3 runs 13 residues. V lost 3 bases and J lost 2, with 7 bases in between. Looked up from germline, CDR1 is SGHAT and CDR2 is FQNNGV. CDR3 sequence: CASSFSINTEAFF. Here the CDR3 DNA reads TGTGCCAGCAGCTTCAGTATTAACACTGAAGCTTTCTTT. Combining the CDR3 with reference TRBV11-2 and TRBJ1-1 gives the whole variable domain EAGVAQSPRYKIIEKRQSVAFWCNPISGHATLYWYQQILGQGPKLLIQFQNNGVVDDSQLPKDRFSAERLKGVDSTLKIQPAKLEDSAVYLCASSFSINTEAFFGQGTRLTVV.

The chain is built from TRBV6-5 and TRBJ1-1, with unresolved D. V was shortened by 7 bases and J by 1 base, with 4 bases between the two germline ends. The CDR3 totals 11 residues. The germline V gene encodes CDR1 MNHEY and CDR2 SVGAGI. The CDR3 DNA reads TGTGCCAGCACCTCGAACACTGAAGCTTTCTTT. Protein: CASTSNTEAFF.

V gene TRBV5-1 combines with J gene TRBJ2-2; TRBD2 is a possible D gene (6 bases). The CDR3 has 15 amino acids. Germline CDR1 and CDR2: SGHRS and YFSETQ. Trimming shortened V by 2 bases and J by 2 bases, and 10 bases separated the two germline ends. DNA of the CDR3: TGCGCCAGCAGCTTAGCGGGCGCTAACACCGGGGAGCTGTTTTTT. Protein: CASSLAGANTGELFF.

This clone has just a few counts. The chain links TRBV6-5 to TRBJ1-2, with TRBD1 identical over 7 bases. The length of the CDR3 is 12 residues. V lost 5 bases, J lost 5 bases, and 2 bases stayed unmatched. Germline assignment: CDR1 MNHEY and CDR2 SVGAGI. The CDR3 nucleotides read TGTGCCAGCAGTGGGACAGCGTATGGCTACACCTTC. It codes for CASSGTAYGYTF.

V and J are TRBV11-2 and TRBJ1-6, with 11 bases fitting TRBD1. V shed 4 bases, J shed 0 bases, and the junction held 5 bases outside the gene matches. This CDR3 has 18 amino acids. Germline values: CDR1 SGHAT, CDR2 FQNNGV. This CDR3 is CASSSRTGGSSYNSPLHF. CDR3 DNA sequence: TGTGCCAGCAGCTCGAGGACAGGGGGCAGCTCCTATAATTCACCCCTCCACTTT. The variable domain in full, with the rest retrieved from reference TRBV11-2 and TRBJ1-6, is EAGVAQSPRYKIIEKRQSVAFWCNPISGHATLYWYQQILGQGPKLLIQFQNNGVVDDSQLPKDRFSAERLKGVDSTLKIQPAKLEDSAVYLCASSSRTGGSSYNSPLHFGNGTRLTVT.

This sequence joins TRBV11-2 and TRBJ2-1, with 9 bases lining up with TRBD2. CDR1 is SGHAT, CDR2 FQNNGV, per germline. CDR3 size: 16 residues. With V trimmed by 5 bases and J by 0 bases, 5 bases remained unmatched. CDR3 loop: CASSPTSGSSYNEQFF. CDR3 coding DNA: TGTGCCAGCAGCCCGACTAGCGGAAGCTCCTACAATGAGCAGTTCTTC. Together with reference TRBV11-2 and TRBJ2-1, the CDR3 gives the full variable domain: EAGVAQSPRYKIIEKRQSVAFWCNPISGHATLYWYQQILGQGPKLLIQFQNNGVVDDSQLPKDRFSAERLKGVDSTLKIQPAKLEDSAVYLCASSPTSGSSYNEQFFGPGTRLTVL.

This chain joins TRBV2 and TRBJ1-4; no definite D call. The CDR3 is 12 residues long. The germline V gene encodes CDR1 SNHLY and CDR2 FYNNEI. V was pared by 6 bases and J by 7 bases, with 9 bases between. CDR3 nucleotide sequence: TGTGCCAGCAGAAGTCGTGGTGAAAAACTGTTTTTT. This codes for CASRSRGEKLFF.

The V gene is TRBV27, the J gene TRBJ2-1, with 10 bases that match TRBD1. The CDR3 totals 15 residues. Trimming cost V 5 bases and J 5 bases; bases outside gene matches: 6. From germline, CDR1 is MNHEY and CDR2 SMNVEV (reference sequence). CDR3 sequence reads: CASSADRGVNNEQFF. CDR3 coding DNA: TGTGCCAGCAGTGCGGACAGGGGGGTCAACAATGAGCAGTTCTTC.